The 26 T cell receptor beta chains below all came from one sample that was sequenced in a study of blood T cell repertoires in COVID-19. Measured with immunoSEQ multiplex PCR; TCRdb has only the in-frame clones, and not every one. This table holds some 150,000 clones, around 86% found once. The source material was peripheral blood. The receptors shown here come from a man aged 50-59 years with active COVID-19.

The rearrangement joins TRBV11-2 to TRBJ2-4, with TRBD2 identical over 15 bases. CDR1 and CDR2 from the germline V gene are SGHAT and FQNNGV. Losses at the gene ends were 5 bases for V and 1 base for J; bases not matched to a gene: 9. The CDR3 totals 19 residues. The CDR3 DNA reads TGTGCCAGCAGCGCCAGGACTAGCGGGGGGGCGAGGGCCAAAAACATTCAGTACTTC. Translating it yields CASSARTSGGARAKNIQYF.

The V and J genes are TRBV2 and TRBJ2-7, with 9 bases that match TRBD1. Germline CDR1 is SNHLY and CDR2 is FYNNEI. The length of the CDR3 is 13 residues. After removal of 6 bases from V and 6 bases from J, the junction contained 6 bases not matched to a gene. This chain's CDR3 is CASRDRGGGEQYF. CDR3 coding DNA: TGTGCCAGCAGGGACAGGGGAGGTGGCGAGCAGTACTTC.

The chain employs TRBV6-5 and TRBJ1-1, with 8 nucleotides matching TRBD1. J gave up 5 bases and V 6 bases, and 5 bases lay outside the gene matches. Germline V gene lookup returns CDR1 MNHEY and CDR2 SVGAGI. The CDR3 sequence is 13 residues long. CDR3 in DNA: TGTGCCAGCAGGGCACAGGGGGATACTGAAGCTTTCTTT. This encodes CASRAQGDTEAFF.

CDR3 nucleotide sequence: TGTGCCAGCACCACACAGGGGATGAACACTGAAGCTTTCTTT. Translated: CASTTQGMNTEAFF. The chain uses TRBV28 and TRBJ1-1; 7 bases are a match to TRBD1. Looked up from germline, CDR1 is MDHEN and CDR2 is SYDVKM. The CDR3 is 14 amino acids. V lost 7 bases and J lost 0; bases outside the gene matches: 5. Full variable domain (rest looked up from reference TRBV28 and TRBJ1-1): DVKVTQSSRYLVKRTGEKVFLECVQDMDHENMFWYRQDPGLGLRLIYFSYDVKMKEKGDIPEGYSVSREKKERFSLILESASTNQTSMYLCASTTQGMNTEAFFGQGTRLTVV.

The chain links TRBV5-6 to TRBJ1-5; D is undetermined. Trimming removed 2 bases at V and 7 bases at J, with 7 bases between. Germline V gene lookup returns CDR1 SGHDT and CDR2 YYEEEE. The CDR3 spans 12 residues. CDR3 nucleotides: TGTGCCAGCAGCTTTCAGAAGCAGCCCCAGCATTTT. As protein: CASSFQKQPQHF.

CDR3 protein: CASSTRGGGNSNQPQHF. CDR3 in DNA: TGTGCCAGTAGTACCCGTGGGGGCGGCAATAGCAATCAGCCCCAGCATTTT. The gene calls are TRBV19 and TRBJ1-5; D is perhaps TRBD1 (6 bases). Germline V gene data show CDR1 as LNHDA and CDR2 as SQIVND (reference sequence). Trimming stripped 4 bases from V and 0 bases from J, with 16 bases between. This CDR3 has 17 amino acids.

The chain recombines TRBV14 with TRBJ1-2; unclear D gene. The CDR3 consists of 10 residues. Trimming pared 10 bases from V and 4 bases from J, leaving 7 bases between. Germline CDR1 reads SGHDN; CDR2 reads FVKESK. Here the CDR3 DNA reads TGTGCCAATTCCTTCTATGGCTACACCTTC. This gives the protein CANSFYGYTF.

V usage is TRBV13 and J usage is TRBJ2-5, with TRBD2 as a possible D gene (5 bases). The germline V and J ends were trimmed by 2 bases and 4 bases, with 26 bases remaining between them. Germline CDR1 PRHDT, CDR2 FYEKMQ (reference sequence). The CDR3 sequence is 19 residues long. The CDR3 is CASSLFGEWNPRGGETQYF. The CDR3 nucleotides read TGTGCCAGCAGCTTATTTGGGGAATGGAACCCCCGCGGAGGAGAGACCCAGTACTTC.

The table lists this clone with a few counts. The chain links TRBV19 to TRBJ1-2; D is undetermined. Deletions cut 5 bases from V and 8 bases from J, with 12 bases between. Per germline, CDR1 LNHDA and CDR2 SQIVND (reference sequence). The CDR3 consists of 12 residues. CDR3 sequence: CASSRDPGGYTF. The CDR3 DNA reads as TGTGCCAGTAGTCGAGATCCGGGGGGCTACACCTTC.

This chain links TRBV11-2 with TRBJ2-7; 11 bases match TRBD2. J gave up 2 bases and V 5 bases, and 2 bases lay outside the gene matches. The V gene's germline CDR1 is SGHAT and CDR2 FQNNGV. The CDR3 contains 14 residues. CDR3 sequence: CASSTSGGAYEQYF. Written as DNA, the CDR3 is TGTGCCAGCAGCACTAGCGGGGGTGCCTACGAGCAGTACTTC.

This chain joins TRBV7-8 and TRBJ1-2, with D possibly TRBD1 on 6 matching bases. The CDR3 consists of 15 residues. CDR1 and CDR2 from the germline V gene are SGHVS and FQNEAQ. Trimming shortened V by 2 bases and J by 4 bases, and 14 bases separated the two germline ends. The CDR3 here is CASSLSGASSYGYTF. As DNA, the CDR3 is TGTGCCAGCAGCTTATCAGGGGCTTCGTCCTATGGCTACACCTTC.

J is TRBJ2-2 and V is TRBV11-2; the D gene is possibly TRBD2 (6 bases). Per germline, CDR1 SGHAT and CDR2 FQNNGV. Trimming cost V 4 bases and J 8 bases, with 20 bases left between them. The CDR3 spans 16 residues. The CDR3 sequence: CASSSPWDGGRGELFF. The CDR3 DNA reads TGTGCCAGCAGCTCCCCATGGGACGGGGGTAGAGGGGAGCTGTTTTTT.

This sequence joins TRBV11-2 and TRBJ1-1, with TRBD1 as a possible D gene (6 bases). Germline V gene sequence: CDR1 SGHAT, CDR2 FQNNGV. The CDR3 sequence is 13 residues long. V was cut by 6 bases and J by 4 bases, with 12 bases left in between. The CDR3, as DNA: TGTGCCAGCAGACGGGGAGGGGGCACTGAAGCTTTCTTT. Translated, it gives CASRRGGGTEAFF.

CDR3 nucleotide sequence: TGTGCCAGCTCCCGTAAGCTGGCGGGAAATAATTCACCCCTCCACTTT. Translated, it gives CASSRKLAGNNSPLHF. This chain uses TRBV18 with TRBJ1-6; D unclear. CDR3 length: 16 amino acids. CDR1 and CDR2 from the germline V gene are KGHSH and LQKENI. Trimming shortened V by 6 bases and J by 5 bases, and 17 bases separated the two germline ends.

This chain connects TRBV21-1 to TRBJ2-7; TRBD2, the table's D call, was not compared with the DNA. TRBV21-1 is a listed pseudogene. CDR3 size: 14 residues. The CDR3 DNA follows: TGTGCCAGCATCTGGGGGGGGTCTTTGGACGAGCAGTACTTC. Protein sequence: CASIWGGSLDEQYF.

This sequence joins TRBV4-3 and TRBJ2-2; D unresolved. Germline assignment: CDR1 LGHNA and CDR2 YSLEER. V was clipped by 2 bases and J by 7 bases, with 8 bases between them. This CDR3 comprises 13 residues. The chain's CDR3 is CASSQKPGGELFF. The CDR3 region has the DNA TGCGCCAGCAGCCAAAAACCAGGCGGGGAGCTGTTTTTT.

CDR3: CASSLAGGSAFF. Written as DNA, the CDR3 is TGCGCCAGCAGCTTGGCCGGGGGTAGCGCTTTCTTT. The chain carries TRBV5-1 and TRBJ1-1; D perhaps matches TRBD1 (5 bases). The germline CDR1 and CDR2 sequences are SGHRS and YFSETQ. The CDR3 runs to 12 residues. V lost 0 bases to trimming and J lost 11 bases, with 11 bases between them.

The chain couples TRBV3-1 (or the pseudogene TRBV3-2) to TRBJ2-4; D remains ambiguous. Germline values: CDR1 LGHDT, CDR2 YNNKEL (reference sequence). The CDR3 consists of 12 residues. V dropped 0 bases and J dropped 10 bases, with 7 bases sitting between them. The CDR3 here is CASSQDERIQYF. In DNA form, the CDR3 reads TGTGCCAGCAGCCAAGATGAGAGGATTCAGTACTTC.

The CDR3 region has the DNA TGTGCCAGTAGCGACCGGGGTGGGTCACCCCTCCACTTT. Translation: CASSDRGGSPLHF. This chain connects TRBV19 to TRBJ1-6; D is unclear. Germline CDR1 reads LNHDA; CDR2 reads SQIVND (reference sequence). The V and J ends lost 6 bases and 10 bases respectively, with 13 bases between them. The CDR3 is made up of 13 amino acids. Filled out from reference TRBV19 and TRBJ1-6, the complete variable domain reads DGGITQSPKYLFRKEGQNVTLSCEQNLNHDAMYWYRQDPGQGLRLIYYSQIVNDFQKGDIAEGYSVSREKKESFPLTVTSAQKNPTAFYLCASSDRGGSPLHFGNGTRLTVT.

CDR3 nucleotide sequence: TGTGCCAGAAGCTTGGGGAAACAGGGGTACACGTATGGCTACACCTTC. Its translation: CARSLGKQGYTYGYTF. The rearrangement links TRBV5-3 to TRBJ1-2; 7 positions agree with TRBD1. TRBV5-3 is labeled an ORF, and its function is uncertain. The CDR3 contains 16 residues. The trim removed 0 bases at V and 5 bases at J, leaving 10 bases unmatched.

The CDR3 loop reads CASVPFQGNYGYTF. The DNA for the CDR3 is TGTGCCAGTGTCCCCTTTCAGGGCAACTATGGCTACACCTTC. The chain uses TRBV19 and TRBJ1-2, with D possibly TRBD1 on 5 matching bases. CDR3 length: 14 amino acids. The germline gives CDR1 LNHDA, CDR2 SQIVND (reference sequence). V lost 8 bases to trimming and J lost 2 bases, with 15 bases between them.

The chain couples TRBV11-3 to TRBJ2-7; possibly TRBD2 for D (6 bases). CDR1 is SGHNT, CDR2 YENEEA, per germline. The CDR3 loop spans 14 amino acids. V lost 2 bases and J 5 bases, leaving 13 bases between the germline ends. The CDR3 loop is CASSLTSSTHEQYF. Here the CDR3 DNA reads TGTGCCAGCAGCTTAACTAGCTCGACACACGAGCAGTACTTC.

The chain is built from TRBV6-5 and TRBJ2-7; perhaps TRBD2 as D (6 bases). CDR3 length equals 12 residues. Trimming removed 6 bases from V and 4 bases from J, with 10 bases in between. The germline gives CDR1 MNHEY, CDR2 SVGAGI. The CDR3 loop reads CASRREGYEQYF. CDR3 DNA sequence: TGTGCCAGCAGGCGGGAAGGGTACGAGCAGTACTTC.

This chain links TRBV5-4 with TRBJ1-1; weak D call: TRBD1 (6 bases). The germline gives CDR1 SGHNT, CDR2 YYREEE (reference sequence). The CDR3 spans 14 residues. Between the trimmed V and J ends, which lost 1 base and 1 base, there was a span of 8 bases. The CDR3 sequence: CASSLTGRNTEAFF. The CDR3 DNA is TGTGCCAGCAGCTTGACAGGGAGGAACACTGAAGCTTTCTTT.

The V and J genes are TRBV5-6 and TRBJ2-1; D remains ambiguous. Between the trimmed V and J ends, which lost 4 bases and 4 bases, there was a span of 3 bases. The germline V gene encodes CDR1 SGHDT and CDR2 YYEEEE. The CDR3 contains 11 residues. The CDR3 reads CASSQYNEQFF. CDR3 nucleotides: TGTGCCAGCAGCCAATACAATGAGCAGTTCTTC.

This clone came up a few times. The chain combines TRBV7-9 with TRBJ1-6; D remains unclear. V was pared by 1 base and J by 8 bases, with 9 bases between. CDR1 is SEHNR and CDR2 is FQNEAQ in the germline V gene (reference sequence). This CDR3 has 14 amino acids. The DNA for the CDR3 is TGTGCCAGCAGCTTAGGCTATTCACATTCACCCCTCCACTTT. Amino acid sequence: CASSLGYSHSPLHF.